These T cell receptor beta chains were read from a single sample in a study of T cell responses to AZD1222 COVID-19 vaccine. Assay used: immunoSEQ multiplex PCR; TCRdb lists only in-frame clones, some missing. The table has some 280,000 clones, approximately 94% seen once. The sequencing used peripheral blood, collected 28 days after the second AZD1222 dose. These receptors all come from an adult who received the AZD1222 COVID-19 vaccine. CDR3s include the opening cysteine and the closing phenylalanine or tryptophan. D genes are given only for firm matches. For some rows the clone size is stated as once, few or many, or as a class when expanded; others skip it.

TRBJ1-3	.	TRBD1	TRBV19	CASSTRGPGNTIYF	TGTGCCAGTAGTACAAGGGGGCCTGGAAACACCATATATTTT
TRBJ2-7	.	.	TRBV5-6	CASSFEDSYEQYF	TGTGCCAGCAGCTTCGAGGACAGCTACGAGCAGTACTTC
TRBJ2-1	.	.	TRBV7-2	CASSLGPGRDEQFF	TGTGCCAGCAGCTTAGGTCCAGGGAGAGATGAGCAGTTCTTC
TRBJ2-2	.	TRBD2	TRBV2	CASRELASSTGELFF	TGTGCCAGCAGGGAACTAGCGTCGAGCACCGGGGAGCTGTTTTTT
TRBJ2-5	once	.	TRBV5-1	CASSPPEGVGETQYF	TGCGCCAGCAGCCCGCCCGAGGGCGTCGGAGAGACCCAGTACTTC
TRBJ2-7	.	.	TRBV5-1	CASSLGSRLNYEQYF	TGCGCCAGCAGCTTAGGTTCGAGACTAAACTACGAGCAGTACTTC
TRBJ2-2	.	.	TRBV7-7	CASSLNFQRELFF	TGTGCCAGCAGCTTAAACTTCCAGAGGGAGCTGTTTTTT
TRBJ2-3	.	TRBD2	TRBV20-1	CSASSGERISTDTQYF	TGCAGTGCTAGTAGCGGGGAGCGTATTAGCACAGATACGCAGTATTTT
TRBJ2-3	.	.	TRBV6-5	CASSYSSLTDTQYF	TGTGCCAGCAGTTACTCGTCCCTCACAGATACGCAGTATTTT
TRBJ1-2	.	.	TRBV21-1	CASSKGIGADGYTF	TGTGCCAGCAGCAAAGGAATAGGGGCAGATGGCTACACCTTC
TRBJ1-3	.	TRBD1	TRBV18	CASSTGQGESTGNTIYF	TGTGCCAGCTCAACAGGACAGGGCGAATCCACTGGAAACACCATATATTTT
TRBJ1-3	.	.	TRBV4-2	CASSRNQGLSGNTIYF	TGTGCCAGCAGCCGTAATCAGGGGCTCTCTGGAAACACCATATATTTT
TRBJ2-1	.	.	TRBV18	CASSPRWEQFF	TGTGCCAGCTCACCACGTTGGGAGCAGTTCTTC
TRBJ2-1	few	TRBD2	TRBV19	CASSTVPAGGYNEQFF	TGTGCCAGTAGTACGGTTCCGGCGGGAGGGTACAATGAGCAGTTCTTC
TRBJ2-7	few	TRBD1	TRBV6-5	CANSGQGWDEQYF	TGTGCCAACTCTGGACAGGGATGGGACGAGCAGTACTTC
TRBJ2-3	.	.	TRBV12-3/TRBV12-4	CASSLGESVTQYF	TGTGCCAGCAGTTTAGGGGAATCGGTTACGCAGTATTTT
TRBJ1-5	.	.	TRBV12-3/TRBV12-4	CASSLGSNQPQHF	TGTGCCAGCAGTTTAGGGAGCAATCAGCCCCAGCATTTT
TRBJ1-2	.	.	TRBV2	CASSRTPANYGYTF	TGTGCCAGCAGTCGGACTCCAGCTAACTATGGCTACACCTTC
TRBJ2-2	.	TRBD1	TRBV15	CATSRGGTGHTGELFF	TGTGCCACCAGCAGAGGGGGGACAGGGCACACCGGGGAGCTGTTTTTT
TRBJ2-7	.	TRBD2	TRBV2	CASKEAGGSYEQYF	TGTGCCAGCAAGGAAGCGGGGGGATCCTACGAGCAGTACTTC
TRBJ2-1	.	TRBD2	TRBV12-3/TRBV12-4	CASTKTSGRSEFF	TGTGCCAGCACCAAGACTAGCGGGAGATCCGAGTTCTTC
TRBJ2-5	.	TRBD2	TRBV15	CATSSLLAGGRETQYF	TGTGCCACCAGCAGCTTATTAGCGGGAGGGCGGGAGACCCAGTACTTC
TRBJ2-1	.	.	TRBV20-1	CSARGVYEQFF	TGCAGTGCTAGAGGGGTTTATGAGCAGTTCTTC
TRBJ1-1	.	.	TRBV15	CATSTSSLPSGIAFF	TGTGCCACCAGCACCTCCTCCCTTCCCTCCGGGATCGCTTTCTTT
TRBJ1-5	.	.	TRBV19	CASSLLGGIGSQHF	TGTGCCAGTAGTCTCCTGGGCGGGATCGGCTCCCAGCATTTT
TRBJ1-3	.	.	TRBV28	CASSLRNTIYF	TGTGCCAGCAGTTTGCGAAACACCATATATTTT
TRBJ1-6	.	.	TRBV5-1	CASSLGGGLSNSPLHF	TGCGCCAGCAGCTTGGGAGGGGGGCTCTCGAATTCACCCCTCCACTTT